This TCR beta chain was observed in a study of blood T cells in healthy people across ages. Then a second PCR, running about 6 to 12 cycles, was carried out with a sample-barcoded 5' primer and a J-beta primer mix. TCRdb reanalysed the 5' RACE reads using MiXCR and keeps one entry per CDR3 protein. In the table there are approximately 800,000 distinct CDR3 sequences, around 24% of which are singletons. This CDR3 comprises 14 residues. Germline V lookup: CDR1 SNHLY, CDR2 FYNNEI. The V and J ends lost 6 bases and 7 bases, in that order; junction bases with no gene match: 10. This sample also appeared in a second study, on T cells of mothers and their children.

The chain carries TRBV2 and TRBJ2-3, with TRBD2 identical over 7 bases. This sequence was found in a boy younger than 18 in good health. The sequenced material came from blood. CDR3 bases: TGTGCCAGCAGCGCGAACATCGGGACTAATACGCAGTATTTT. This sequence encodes CASSANIGTNTQYF.